The 30 T cell receptor beta chains reported below all come from one sample, sequenced in a study of T cells in Graves' hyperthyroidism and ophthalmopathy. TCR beta CDR3 regions were amplified from RNA transcripts. Researchers ran a first-round RT-PCR on the TCR CDR3 using the HTBI primer set. MiXCR, applied by TCRdb to the multiplex PCR reads, yields one record per CDR3 protein. The sample gives approximately 610,000 distinct CDR3 sequences, about 14% of which show up once; around 4% is in the top ten. Sequences were obtained from blood. The source of these receptors is a woman aged 40 to 55 with Graves' ophthalmopathy.

The V gene is TRBV12-3 or TRBV12-4, the J gene TRBJ1-2; 9 nucleotides line up with TRBD1. After removal of 6 bases from V and 4 bases from J, the junction contained 9 bases not matched to a gene. This CDR3 spans 15 amino acids. The CDR3: CASSSPTGGGYGYTF. The CDR3 nucleotides are TGTGCCAGCAGCTCTCCGACAGGGGGAGGCTATGGCTACACCTTC.

This clonotype has a handful of counts. The chain joins TRBV12-3 or TRBV12-4 to TRBJ1-2; no clear D gene. The CDR3 is 15 residues long. Trimming removed 3 bases from V and 0 bases from J, with 11 bases in between. The CDR3 loop is CASSFSRRANYGYTF. The CDR3 DNA reads TGTGCCAGCAGTTTTAGCCGGCGGGCTAACTATGGCTACACCTTC.

This clonotype appeared a few times. The chain uses TRBV25-1 and TRBJ2-2; 8 nucleotides line up with TRBD2. This CDR3 is built from 14 residues. CDR1 is MGHDK, CDR2 SYGVNS, per germline. The junction had 5 bases not matched to a gene; V was cut back by 5 bases and J by 6 bases. The chain's CDR3 is CASSPRGGPGELFF. Here the CDR3 DNA reads TGTGCCAGCAGTCCCCGGGGGGGGCCCGGGGAGCTGTTTTTT.

The J gene is TRBJ2-7, the V gene TRBV12-3 or TRBV12-4, with 10 nucleotides matching TRBD2. Trimming removed 5 bases from V and 5 bases from J; junction bases left unmatched: 9. The CDR3 runs to 15 residues. The CDR3 region has the DNA TGTGCCAGCAGTCCGAAAGCGGGAGGGCCGAACGAGCAGTACTTC. Its translation: CASSPKAGGPNEQYF.

This clonotype appeared many times. The rearrangement links TRBV12-3 or TRBV12-4 to TRBJ2-7; the D gene could be TRBD1 or TRBD2 (5 bases each). V lost 3 bases and J 5 bases, leaving 14 bases between the germline ends. The CDR3 runs to 14 residues. The CDR3 coding sequence is TGTGCCAGCAGTTTCACCGGGGCCGCGGACGAGCAGTACTTC. Translating it yields CASSFTGAADEQYF.

This clonotype has ten or more counts. J is TRBJ2-7 and V is TRBV28; D may be TRBD1 or TRBD2 (5 bases each). Per the germline V gene, CDR1 is MDHEN and CDR2 is SYDVKM. This CDR3 has 13 residues. V dropped 8 bases and J dropped 0 bases, with 11 bases sitting between them. The CDR3 protein is CASGGRVSYEQYF. Written as DNA, the CDR3 is TGTGCCAGCGGAGGCAGGGTCTCCTACGAGCAGTACTTC.

This clonotype occurred many times. This chain joins TRBV6-5 and TRBJ1-1; maybe TRBD1 (6 bases). Germline assignment: CDR1 MNHEY and CDR2 SVGAGI. V was clipped by 5 bases and J by 3 bases, with 16 bases between them. The CDR3 covers 15 residues. DNA for the CDR3: TGTGCCAGCAGTAATCTCCGGGACATCGACACTGAAGCTTTCTTT. This sequence encodes CASSNLRDIDTEAFF.

The chain carries TRBV20-1 and TRBJ2-2, with 10 bases matching TRBD2. V was clipped by 0 bases and J by 1 base; unmatched bases: 5. In germline, CDR1 is DFQATT, CDR2 SNEGSKA (reference sequence). This CDR3 spans 17 amino acids. Here the CDR3 DNA reads TGCAGTGCTAGAGACTTGCTAGCGGGAGAGAACACCGGGGAGCTGTTTTTT. Its translation is CSARDLLAGENTGELFF.

This clonotype was found many times. This chain connects TRBV28 to TRBJ1-5; D remains ambiguous. Germline loops: CDR1 MDHEN, CDR2 SYDVKM. CDR3 length: 12 residues. Trimming left V 2 bases short and J 9 bases short, with 8 bases between. The CDR3 reads CASSLGGWPQHF. The CDR3 nucleotides read TGTGCCAGCAGTTTAGGTGGTTGGCCCCAGCATTTT.

This chain links TRBV14 with TRBJ1-2, with D possibly being TRBD1 (6 bases). V lost 0 bases and J 8 bases, leaving 13 bases between the germline ends. CDR3 length: 14 amino acids. Germline V CDR1 and CDR2: SGHDN, FVKESK. The CDR3 region is CASSQDDRSRGYTF. The CDR3 DNA reads TGTGCCAGCAGCCAAGATGACAGGTCGCGCGGCTACACCTTC.

The count of this clonotype is one. The V and J genes are TRBV7-9 and TRBJ2-5, with D perhaps matching TRBD1 or TRBD2 (5 bases each). The V end was cut by 5 bases, the J end by 5 bases, with 21 bases between. The CDR3 contains 16 residues. Per the germline V gene, CDR1 is SEHNR and CDR2 is FQNEAQ (reference sequence). The DNA of the CDR3 is TGTGCCAGCAGCCCCCCGGGGACCCGATCCAGCGAGACCCAGTACTTC. This codes for CASSPPGTRSSETQYF.

This clonotype showed up many times. V is TRBV29-1 and J is TRBJ1-5; D remains ambiguous. CDR3 length: 11 amino acids. Germline CDR1 and CDR2: SQVTM and ANQGSEA. The V and J ends lost 4 bases and 3 bases respectively, with 4 bases between them. The CDR3 reads CSVGDNQPQHF. DNA of the CDR3: TGCAGCGTTGGGGACAATCAGCCCCAGCATTTT.

This clonotype was seen at least ten times. The rearrangement joins TRBV7-8 to TRBJ2-5, with D perhaps assigned TRBD1 or TRBD2 (5 bases each). The CDR3 covers 14 residues. The V gene's germline CDR1 is SGHVS and CDR2 FQNEAQ. The V end was cut by 4 bases, the J end by 1 base, with 10 bases between. CDR3 in amino acids: CASSWGTGQETQYF. CDR3 nucleotides: TGTGCCAGCAGCTGGGGGACGGGCCAAGAGACCCAGTACTTC. The full variable domain, its missing parts supplied by reference TRBV7-8 and TRBJ2-5, is GAGVSQSPRYKVAKRGQDVALRCDPISGHVSLFWYQQALGQGPEFLTYFQNEAQLDKSGLPSDRFFAERPEGSVSTLKIQRTQQEDSAVYLCASSWGTGQETQYFGPGTRLLVL.

The chain combines TRBV11-2 with TRBJ2-7, with D possibly being TRBD1 (7 bases). Germline CDR1 reads SGHAT; CDR2 reads FQNNGV. There are 14 residues in the CDR3. Deletions cut 0 bases from V and 10 bases from J, with 16 bases between. Written as DNA, the CDR3 is TGTGCCAGCAGCTTAGATAGGTCAGGGGGGAGACAGTACTTC. This codes for CASSLDRSGGRQYF. The variable domain in full, with the rest retrieved from reference TRBV11-2 and TRBJ2-7, is EAGVAQSPRYKIIEKRQSVAFWCNPISGHATLYWYQQILGQGPKLLIQFQNNGVVDDSQLPKDRFSAERLKGVDSTLKIQPAKLEDSAVYLCASSLDRSGGRQYFGPGTRLTVT.

The rearrangement joins TRBV11-2 to TRBJ1-1; 9 nucleotides agree with TRBD1. This CDR3 is 17 amino acids long. Germline values: CDR1 SGHAT, CDR2 FQNNGV. The junction had 10 bases not matched to a gene; V was cut back by 2 bases and J by 3 bases. The CDR3, as DNA: TGTGCCAGCAGCTTATTGGGACAGGGCGAAAGGGACACTGAAGCTTTCTTT. Translated, it gives CASSLLGQGERDTEAFF.

This clonotype was found a few times. This rearrangement joins TRBV19 to TRBJ2-7; 11 bases map to TRBD1. Looked up from germline, CDR1 is LNHDA and CDR2 is SQIVND (reference sequence). This CDR3 is built from 15 residues. V lost 5 bases, J lost 4 bases, and 7 bases stayed unmatched. This CDR3 reads CASSAGQGAVYEQYF. The CDR3 DNA sequence: TGTGCCAGTAGTGCCGGACAGGGGGCGGTGTACGAGCAGTACTTC.

The chain is built from TRBV27 and TRBJ2-4; 10 bases are shared with TRBD1. This CDR3 spans 18 amino acids. J lost 0 bases, V lost 2 bases, and 7 bases had no gene match. The germline V gene encodes CDR1 MNHEY and CDR2 SMNVEV (reference sequence). The CDR3 DNA follows: TGTGCCAGCAGTTTACCTGGGACAGGGGAATTAGCCAAAAACATTCAGTACTTC. The encoded protein is CASSLPGTGELAKNIQYF.

This clonotype was found many times. The V call is TRBV12-3 or TRBV12-4, the J call TRBJ1-5, with D hard to call. The CDR3 loop spans 14 amino acids. The ends were cut back, 1 base at V and 6 bases at J, with 10 bases in the middle. The CDR3 region is CASSLGAGGQPQHF. CDR3 bases: TGTGCCAGCAGTTTAGGGGCAGGAGGTCAGCCCCAGCATTTT.

This clonotype was counted only a few times. This chain connects TRBV6-5 to TRBJ1-2; D may be TRBD1 (5 bases). V dropped 4 bases and J dropped 7 bases, with 16 bases sitting between them. The CDR3 is made up of 14 amino acids. Germline V gene sequence: CDR1 MNHEY, CDR2 SVGAGI. In DNA form, the CDR3 reads TGTGCCAGCAGTTCACTTACGACCGGGGCTGGCTACACCTTC. Protein sequence: CASSSLTTGAGYTF.

A few counts support this clonotype. This chain joins TRBV19 and TRBJ2-4, with TRBD1 matching over 8 bases. CDR3 length: 13 residues. The ends lost 5 bases at V and 8 bases at J; junction bases unmatched: 5. Germline lookup yields CDR1 LNHDA and CDR2 SQIVND (reference sequence). CDR3 amino acids: CASSPGQVDIQYF. CDR3 bases: TGTGCCAGTAGTCCGGGACAGGTGGACATTCAGTACTTC.

This clonotype appeared many times. V is TRBV14 and J is TRBJ2-7; 7 bases are shared with TRBD2. The germline V gene encodes CDR1 SGHDN and CDR2 FVKESK. The V gene end was trimmed by 0 bases and the J gene end by 4 bases; junction bases not matched to a gene: 9. This CDR3 region has 16 residues. The CDR3 sequence is CASSQEEGSGKYEQYF. The CDR3 DNA reads TGTGCCAGCAGCCAAGAAGAAGGGAGCGGGAAGTACGAGCAGTACTTC. Combining the CDR3 with reference TRBV14 and TRBJ2-7 gives the whole variable domain EAGVTQFPSHSVIEKGQTVTLRCDPISGHDNLYWYRRVMGKEIKFLLHFVKESKQDESGMPNNRFLAERTGGTYSTLKVQPAELEDSGVYFCASSQEEGSGKYEQYFGPGTRLTVT.

This clonotype was found a few times. J is TRBJ2-7 and V is TRBV20-1; 8 bases align to TRBD2. Germline V CDR1 and CDR2: DFQATT, SNEGSKA (reference sequence). Germline trimming cut 4 bases from V and 6 bases from J; bases unmatched to any gene: 11. This CDR3 is 14 amino acids long. CDR3 sequence (DNA): TGCAGTGCTATGGAGAGCGGGAGACGGGGCGAGCAGTACTTC. Residues: CSAMESGRRGEQYF.

This clonotype came up many times. The V call is TRBV15, the J call TRBJ1-5, with 7 nucleotides matching TRBD1. The CDR3 contains 15 residues. Germline trimming cut 5 bases from V and 2 bases from J; bases unmatched to any gene: 6. Germline-derived CDR1 and CDR2 are LNHNV and YYDKDF (reference sequence). The CDR3 sequence: CATSRYRGGNQPQHF. CDR3 in DNA: TGTGCCACCAGCCGATACAGGGGAGGCAATCAGCCCCAGCATTTT.

This clonotype was found many times. V gene TRBV28 combines with J gene TRBJ2-7, with 10 bases identical to TRBD1. Per germline, CDR1 MDHEN and CDR2 SYDVKM. The CDR3 spans 14 residues. V lost 6 bases to trimming and J lost 2 bases; unmatched junction nucleotides: 4. The CDR3, as DNA: TGTGCCAGCAGCAGGGACAGGGGCCCCTACGAGCAGTACTTC. Encoded protein: CASSRDRGPYEQYF.

This clonotype appeared many times. This rearrangement joins TRBV7-9 to TRBJ1-1; weak D call: TRBD1 (5 bases). Looked up from germline, CDR1 is SEHNR and CDR2 is FQNEAQ (reference sequence). V shed 3 bases and J shed 10 bases, with 12 bases lying between them. This CDR3 is built from 12 residues. The chain's CDR3 is CASSFVQGGAFF. The CDR3 region has the DNA TGTGCCAGCAGCTTCGTCCAGGGAGGAGCTTTCTTT.

This clonotype was counted at least ten times. The chain uses TRBV28 and TRBJ1-1; D is possibly TRBD1 (6 bases). The CDR3 sequence is 12 residues long. V lost 5 bases, J lost 6 bases, and 10 bases lay in between. Germline V lookup: CDR1 MDHEN, CDR2 SYDVKM. The CDR3 region is CASSHREAEAFF. CDR3 nucleotides: TGTGCCAGCAGTCACAGGGAGGCTGAAGCTTTCTTT.

This clonotype was counted ten times or more. The chain couples TRBV11-3 to TRBJ1-1, with 7 nucleotides matching TRBD1. V shed 8 bases and J 10 bases; nucleotides not matched to a gene: 13. This CDR3 has 13 residues. Germline V gives CDR1 SGHNT, CDR2 YENEEA. The CDR3 DNA is TGTGCCAGCTCTCTTCAGGGTCGGGACAGAGCTTTCTTT. Protein: CASSLQGRDRAFF.

This clonotype was seen repeatedly, ten times or more. This sequence joins TRBV20-1 and TRBJ2-5; TRBD2 aligns across 7 bases. Germline CDR1 reads DFQATT; CDR2 reads SNEGSKA (reference sequence). J lost 5 bases, V lost 4 bases, and 7 bases had no gene match. The CDR3 covers 13 residues. CDR3 amino acids: CSATIAGQETQYF. CDR3 sequence (DNA): TGCAGTGCTACGATAGCGGGTCAGGAGACCCAGTACTTC.

CDR3 nucleotides: TGTGCCTGGATTCCGAGGGGGGTCCACACTGAAGCTTTCTTT. It codes for CAWIPRGVHTEAFF. This rearrangement joins TRBV30 to TRBJ1-1, with a possible D match to TRBD1 (6 bases). The CDR3 is made up of 14 amino acids. The ends were cut back, 4 bases at V and 3 bases at J, with 15 bases in the middle. Per germline, CDR1 GTSNPN and CDR2 SVGIG (reference sequence).

This clonotype turned up a few times. The chain recombines TRBV10-3 with TRBJ1-1; D ambiguous. Germline values: CDR1 ENHRY, CDR2 SYGVKD. V was trimmed by 4 bases and J by 1 base, leaving 10 bases between them. The CDR3 runs 14 residues. The CDR3 DNA is TGTGCCATCAGTGGTGCCAGAAGGAACACTGAAGCTTTCTTT. Its protein product is CAISGARRNTEAFF.